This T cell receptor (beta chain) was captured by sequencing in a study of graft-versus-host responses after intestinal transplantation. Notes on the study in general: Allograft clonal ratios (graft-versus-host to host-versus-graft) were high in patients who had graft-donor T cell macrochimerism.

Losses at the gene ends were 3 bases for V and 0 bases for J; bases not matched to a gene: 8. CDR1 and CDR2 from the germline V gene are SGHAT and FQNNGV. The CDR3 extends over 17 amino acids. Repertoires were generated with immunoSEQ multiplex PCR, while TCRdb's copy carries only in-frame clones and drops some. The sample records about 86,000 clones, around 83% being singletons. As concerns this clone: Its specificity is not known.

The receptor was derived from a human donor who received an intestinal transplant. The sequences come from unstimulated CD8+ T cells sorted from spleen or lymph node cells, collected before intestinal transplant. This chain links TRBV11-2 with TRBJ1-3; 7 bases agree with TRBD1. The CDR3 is CASSFNRGTASGNTIYF. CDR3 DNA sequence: TGTGCCAGCAGCTTTAACAGGGGAACCGCCTCTGGAAACACCATATATTTT.